This entry lists 30 T cell receptor beta chains sequenced from one sample in a study of shared clonotypes between healthy human individuals. The assay was immunoSEQ multiplex PCR, and TCRdb's table has in-frame clones only and misses some. Here the sample spans millions of clones, 85% to 95% being singletons. Sequencing was done on a sample of naive CD4+ T cells sorted from blood. Subset of the sample: CD45RA+ positively selected. These receptors were collected from a man younger than 30 in good health.

The chain has TRBV5-1 and TRBJ2-3; 8 nucleotides align to TRBD2. J was trimmed by 4 bases and V by 0 bases; bases with no gene match: 7. Germline lookup yields CDR1 SGHRS and CDR2 YFSETQ. This CDR3 has 16 amino acids. CDR3 residues: CASSLGRGAASDTQYF. As DNA, the CDR3 is TGCGCCAGCAGCTTGGGGCGGGGGGCAGCATCAGATACGCAGTATTTT.

The V and J genes are TRBV28 and TRBJ2-7, with D unclear. Germline V gene lookup returns CDR1 MDHEN and CDR2 SYDVKM. V lost 6 bases, J lost 3 bases, and 6 bases lay in between. This CDR3 has 11 amino acids. The CDR3 sequence: CASRSNYEQYF. The CDR3 DNA follows: TGTGCCAGCAGGAGCAACTACGAGCAGTACTTC.

Details on this clone: The identical CDR3 is also encoded by other nucleotide sequences in the sample. The V call is TRBV7-9, the J call TRBJ1-5; D unclear. The CDR3 covers 14 residues. Trimming stripped 5 bases from V and 1 base from J, with 9 bases between. Germline V CDR1 and CDR2: SEHNR, FQNEAQ (reference sequence). CDR3 nucleotide sequence: TGTGCCAGCAGCCTGACGGAAAGCAATCAGCCCCAGCATTTT. It encodes CASSLTESNQPQHF.

This chain connects TRBV2 to TRBJ1-6, with 9 bases identical to TRBD1. CDR3 length: 14 residues. The germline CDR1 and CDR2 sequences are SNHLY and FYNNEI. Trimming cost V 7 bases and J 7 bases; bases outside gene matches: 5. CDR3 amino acids: CASNRDRVNSPLHF. In DNA form, the CDR3 reads TGTGCCAGCAATAGGGACAGGGTAAATTCACCCCTCCACTTT.

This rearrangement joins TRBV5-1 to TRBJ2-7; D might be TRBD1 or TRBD2, each matching 6 bases. The V gene lost 7 bases and the J gene lost 7 bases, with 18 bases spanning the gap. This CDR3 has 13 residues. Germline V lookup: CDR1 SGHRS, CDR2 YFSETQ. CDR3 coding DNA: TGCGCCAGCGGTAACACAGGGACTCCTGAGCAGTACTTC. Protein sequence: CASGNTGTPEQYF.

In the case of this clone: A much larger clone sits a single nucleotide away, making a read error possible. V and J are TRBV28 and TRBJ2-5, with D unclear. The ends were cut back, 4 bases at V and 13 bases at J, with 19 bases in the middle. Per germline, CDR1 MDHEN and CDR2 SYDVKM. The CDR3 loop spans 13 amino acids. The chain's CDR3 is CASSWTLRYERYF. For the CDR3, the DNA is TGTGCCAGCAGTTGGACGTTGCGCTACGAGCGGTACTTC.

CDR3 amino acids: CAATSGGFTGELFF. The CDR3, as DNA: TGTGCCGCGACTAGCGGGGGATTTACCGGGGAGCTGTTTTTT. The chain joins TRBV30 to TRBJ2-2, with 12 bases lining up with TRBD2. J was trimmed by 5 bases and V by 8 bases; bases with no gene match: 6. CDR1 is GTSNPN and CDR2 is SVGIG in the germline V gene (reference sequence). The CDR3 spans 14 residues.

This clone appeared a single time. The chain carries TRBV5-4 and TRBJ2-4; weak D call: TRBD1 (5 bases). V was pared by 2 bases and J by 6 bases, with 12 bases between. The CDR3 covers 14 residues. CDR1 and CDR2 from the germline V gene are SGHNT and YYREEE (reference sequence). In nucleotides, the CDR3 is TGTGCCAGCAGCTTAGGGGCCCCGGTAAACATTCAGTACTTC. It encodes CASSLGAPVNIQYF.

This clone appeared a single time. The sample carries other DNA sequences with the same CDR3. The chain carries TRBV5-1 and TRBJ1-5, with 7 bases matching TRBD1. Trimming at V came to 2 bases and at J to 1 base, leaving 3 bases not matched to a gene. This CDR3 region has 15 residues. Germline values: CDR1 SGHRS, CDR2 YFSETQ. The CDR3 region has the DNA TGCGCCAGCAGCTTTCAGGGGGGGAGCAATCAGCCCCAGCATTTT. Protein product: CASSFQGGSNQPQHF. The full variable domain, with the rest looked up from reference TRBV5-1 and TRBJ1-5, is KAGVTQTPRYLIKTRGQQVTLSCSPISGHRSVSWYQQTPGQGLQFLFEYFSETQRNKGNFPGRFSGRQFSNSRSEMNVSTLELGDSALYLCASSFQGGSNQPQHFGDGTRLSIL.

V and J are TRBV6-6 and TRBJ1-1; D is undetermined. Trimming removed 7 bases from V and 1 base from J, with 10 bases in between. The germline gives CDR1 MNHNY, CDR2 SVGAGI (reference sequence). The CDR3 sequence is 13 residues long. CDR3 loop: CASTLGANTEAFF. In DNA form, the CDR3 reads TGTGCCAGCACCCTCGGAGCGAACACTGAAGCTTTCTTT.

The V and J genes are TRBV29-1 and TRBJ2-5; D possibly corresponds to TRBD1 (6 bases). CDR3 length: 13 amino acids. The V end was cut by 7 bases, the J end by 5 bases, with 17 bases between. Germline lookup yields CDR1 SQVTM and CDR2 ANQGSEA. The CDR3 spells CSAEGTFGETQYF. The CDR3 DNA follows: TGCAGCGCCGAGGGGACATTCGGGGAGACCCAGTACTTC. The whole variable domain, remainder taken from reference TRBV29-1 and TRBJ2-5, is SAVISQKPSRDICQRGTSLTIQCQVDSQVTMMFWYRQQPGQSLTLIATANQGSEATYESGFVIDKFPISRPNLTFSTLTVSNMSPEDSSIYLCSAEGTFGETQYFGPGTRLLVL.

J is TRBJ1-1 and V is TRBV6-1; TRBD1 matches 11 bases. V shed 0 bases and J 6 bases; nucleotides not matched to a gene: 3. Germline-derived CDR1 and CDR2 are MNHNS and SASEGT. This CDR3 is built from 15 residues. This CDR3 is CASSEAPGQGAEAFF. In DNA, the CDR3 is TGTGCCAGCAGTGAAGCGCCGGGACAGGGGGCTGAAGCTTTCTTT.

This clone showed up just once. This chain uses TRBV19 with TRBJ1-5, with D unclear. Trimming took off 4 bases at V and 4 bases at J, with 14 bases between the two ends. Germline loops: CDR1 LNHDA, CDR2 SQIVND (reference sequence). The CDR3 sequence is 15 residues long. Here the CDR3 DNA reads TGTGCCAGTAGTACGACGTTAACAGAAAATCAGCCCCAGCATTTT. It specifies CASSTTLTENQPQHF.

The chain has TRBV30 and TRBJ2-1; perhaps TRBD2 as D (7 bases). CDR1 GTSNPN and CDR2 SVGIG come from the germline V gene (reference sequence). This CDR3 has 15 residues. Trimming pared 2 bases from V and 0 bases from J, leaving 11 bases between. CDR3: CAWSRGRASYNEQFF. CDR3 DNA sequence: TGTGCCTGGAGTAGGGGGAGGGCCTCCTACAATGAGCAGTTCTTC. The full variable domain, in which reference TRBV30 and TRBJ2-1 provide the parts outside the CDR3, is SQTIHQWPATLVQPVGSPLSLECTVEGTSNPNLYWYRQAAGRGLQLLFYSVGIGQISSEVPQNLSASRPQDRQFILSSKKLLLSDSGFYLCAWSRGRASYNEQFFGPGTRLTVL.

The V call is TRBV19, the J call TRBJ1-2; possible D gene TRBD1, 6 bases. The CDR3 totals 16 residues. Germline CDR1 is LNHDA and CDR2 is SQIVND (reference sequence). Trimming removed 6 bases at V and 3 bases at J, with 20 bases between. The CDR3 region is CASRARTDSEHYGYTF. The CDR3 DNA reads as TGTGCCAGTAGGGCGAGGACAGACAGCGAGCACTATGGCTACACCTTC. Supplemented by reference TRBV19 and TRBJ1-2, the full variable domain reads DGGITQSPKYLFRKEGQNVTLSCEQNLNHDAMYWYRQDPGQGLRLIYYSQIVNDFQKGDIAEGYSVSREKKESFPLTVTSAQKNPTAFYLCASRARTDSEHYGYTFGSGTRLTVV.

CDR3 region: CASSPLRGSGNTIYF. The CDR3, as DNA: TGTGCCAGCTCACCTTTACGGGGTTCAGGAAACACCATATATTTT. V is TRBV18 and J is TRBJ1-3; D not certain. The CDR3 sequence is 15 residues long. Germline V gene lookup returns CDR1 KGHSH and CDR2 LQKENI. The V gene lost 3 bases and the J gene lost 4 bases, with 13 bases spanning the gap.

The chain recombines TRBV4-3 with TRBJ1-2, with a possible D match to TRBD1 (5 bases). Germline V gives CDR1 LGHNA, CDR2 YSLEER. Trimming removed 0 bases at V and 4 bases at J, with 9 bases between. The CDR3 extends over 14 amino acids. The CDR3: CASSQEMGVYGYTF. The CDR3 nucleotides read TGCGCCAGCAGCCAAGAAATGGGGGTCTATGGCTACACCTTC.

The CDR3 reads CASSGGLAYYNEQFF. The DNA for the CDR3 is TGTGCCAGCAGCGGAGGACTAGCGTATTACAATGAGCAGTTCTTC. The rearrangement uses TRBV2 and TRBJ2-1, with 9 bases identical to TRBD2. The CDR3 covers 15 residues. CDR1 and CDR2 (germline): SNHLY, FYNNEI. The ends lost 6 bases at V and 4 bases at J; junction bases unmatched: 7.

V usage is TRBV6-6 and J usage is TRBJ1-6; D unresolved. V was clipped by 5 bases and J by 7 bases, with 15 bases between them. Per germline, CDR1 MNHNY and CDR2 SVGAGI (reference sequence). The CDR3 contains 15 residues. The CDR3 nucleotides read TGTGCCAGCAGTCCGGTTTTGTTGGGAAATTCACCCCTCCACTTT. Translating gives CASSPVLLGNSPLHF.

This chain joins TRBV28 and TRBJ1-3; 9 nucleotides match TRBD1. The CDR3 covers 15 residues. Germline V gene sequence: CDR1 MDHEN, CDR2 SYDVKM. J gave up 4 bases and V 5 bases, and 6 bases lay outside the gene matches. The CDR3 reads CASSPQGATGNTIYF. In DNA form, the CDR3 reads TGTGCCAGCAGTCCACAGGGGGCAACGGGAAACACCATATATTTT. The variable domain in full, completed from reference TRBV28 and TRBJ1-3, reads DVKVTQSSRYLVKRTGEKVFLECVQDMDHENMFWYRQDPGLGLRLIYFSYDVKMKEKGDIPEGYSVSREKKERFSLILESASTNQTSMYLCASSPQGATGNTIYFGEGSWLTVV.

The rearrangement uses TRBV18 and TRBJ2-1, with TRBD2 matching 9 bases. J lost 6 bases, V lost 7 bases, and 10 bases had no gene match. From germline, CDR1 is KGHSH and CDR2 LQKENI. The CDR3 consists of 15 residues. CDR3 in DNA: TGTGCCAGCTACCTCCGGACTAGCGCGATCAATGAGCAGTTCTTC. Amino acid sequence: CASYLRTSAINEQFF.

Concerning this clone: A clone one base away is much larger, so this may be a read error. Other DNA sequences in this sample translate to the same CDR3. The chain has TRBV2 and TRBJ1-6, with D possibly matching TRBD1 (5 bases). The germline CDR1 and CDR2 sequences are SNHLY and FYNNEI. The germline V and J ends were trimmed by 4 bases and 0 bases, with 7 bases remaining between them. CDR3 length: 15 residues. CDR3 amino acids: CASSGQSSYNSPLHF. The CDR3 DNA sequence: TGTGCCAGCAGTGGACAGAGCTCCTATAATTCACCCCTCCACTTT.

The chain joins TRBV7-2 to TRBJ2-7; D perhaps matches TRBD2 (5 bases). There are 16 residues in the CDR3. In germline, CDR1 is SGHTA, CDR2 FQGNSA. V was shortened by 1 base and J by 4 bases, with 17 bases between the two germline ends. In nucleotides, the CDR3 is TGTGCCAGCAGCTTAGAGTCCGGGAAGGTTTGGTACGAGCAGTACTTC. This codes for CASSLESGKVWYEQYF.

The count of this clone is one. The chain has TRBV30 and TRBJ1-2; 7 positions match TRBD1. The trim removed 1 base at V and 3 bases at J, leaving 2 bases unmatched. Germline assignment: CDR1 GTSNPN and CDR2 SVGIG (reference sequence). This CDR3 spans 13 amino acids. The CDR3 loop is CAWSAGQDYGYTF. In DNA form, the CDR3 reads TGTGCCTGGAGTGCAGGACAGGACTATGGCTACACCTTC.

The chain couples TRBV5-1 to TRBJ2-1, with D hard to call. Trimming shortened V by 0 bases and J by 0 bases, and 10 bases separated the two germline ends. The CDR3 totals 16 residues. Germline-derived CDR1 and CDR2 are SGHRS and YFSETQ. In DNA form, the CDR3 reads TGCGCCAGCAGCTTGGTTTCGGGTTACTCCTACAATGAGCAGTTCTTC. It specifies CASSLVSGYSYNEQFF.

The chain employs TRBV5-4 and TRBJ2-2, with 10 nucleotides matching TRBD2. CDR1 and CDR2 (germline): SGHNT, YYREEE (reference sequence). The CDR3 length is 17 residues. With 4 bases clipped from V and 4 bases from J, the junction kept 10 bases outside the gene matches. CDR3 nucleotides: TGTGCCAGCAGCCCTGCAGGGCTAGCGGGAGTCACCGGGGAGCTGTTTTTT. Amino acids: CASSPAGLAGVTGELFF.

The rearrangement uses TRBV5-1 and TRBJ1-2; D unresolved. V shed 4 bases and J shed 8 bases, with 12 bases lying between them. CDR3 size: 12 residues. Germline V gives CDR1 SGHRS, CDR2 YFSETQ. The CDR3 reads CASSQDLRGYTF. In DNA, the CDR3 is TGCGCCAGCAGCCAGGATTTGCGAGGCTACACCTTC. Using reference TRBV5-1 and TRBJ1-2 for the parts outside the CDR3, the full variable domain is KAGVTQTPRYLIKTRGQQVTLSCSPISGHRSVSWYQQTPGQGLQFLFEYFSETQRNKGNFPGRFSGRQFSNSRSEMNVSTLELGDSALYLCASSQDLRGYTFGSGTRLTVV.

The rearrangement uses TRBV5-1 and TRBJ2-1; 9 nucleotides align to TRBD1. Germline V lookup: CDR1 SGHRS, CDR2 YFSETQ. J gave up 9 bases and V 4 bases, and 8 bases lay outside the gene matches. The CDR3 has 14 residues. Here the CDR3 DNA reads TGCGCCAGCAGCCCCGGGACAGGGTGGGGTGAGCAGTTCTTC. Amino acids: CASSPGTGWGEQFF.

The V gene is TRBV19, the J gene TRBJ2-6; no reliable D call. Deletions cut 8 bases from V and 2 bases from J, with 10 bases between. Germline values: CDR1 LNHDA, CDR2 SQIVND (reference sequence). CDR3 length: 14 amino acids. The CDR3 region is CASHTGTGANVLTF. The CDR3 DNA follows: TGTGCCAGTCACACGGGCACTGGGGCCAACGTCCTGACTTTC.

V and J are TRBV4-1 and TRBJ2-3; 7 nucleotides match TRBD1. This CDR3 spans 15 amino acids. Germline CDR1 and CDR2: MGHRA and YSYEKL. V was clipped by 1 base and J by 0 bases; unmatched bases: 1. The CDR3 coding sequence is TGCGCCAGCAGCCAAGGGGGACAGAGCACAGATACGCAGTATTTT. Residues: CASSQGGQSTDTQYF.